Each of the 18 T cell receptor beta chains below was sequenced from the same sample in a study of T-cell reconstitution after alpha-beta-depleted transplantation in children. A library of TCRbeta sequences, prepared with unique molecular identifiers, was generated. TCRdb fed the PCR reads into MiXCR, producing one record per CDR3 protein. The sample records about 580,000 distinct CDR3 sequences, roughly 24% being singletons. The sample in question was PBMCs, mostly from graft donor cells, obtained 360 days after TCRalphabeta/CD19-depleted stem cell transplant. The receptors stem from a boy younger than two who had a stem cell transplant for acute myeloid leukemia, so the T cells may come from the graft donor.

The chain combines TRBV5-5 with TRBJ2-3, with 9 positions matching TRBD1. The CDR3 totals 15 residues. Germline CDR1 reads SGHKS; CDR2 reads YYEKEE (reference sequence). V was clipped by 1 base and J by 3 bases; unmatched bases: 3. DNA for the CDR3: TGTGCCAGCAGCTTGACAGGGGGCATTACAGATACGCAGTATTTT. Translating gives CASSLTGGITDTQYF.

This clonotype was seen a handful of times. The chain joins TRBV20-1 to TRBJ1-5; TRBD1 is a possible D gene (6 bases). This CDR3 spans 13 amino acids. The germline V gene has CDR1 DFQATT and CDR2 SNEGSKA (reference sequence). Trimming removed 5 bases from V and 7 bases from J, with 15 bases in between. The CDR3 nucleotides are TGCAGTGCTCAGGGACATCAATTGCAGCCCCAGCATTTT. Its translation: CSAQGHQLQPQHF.

This clonotype was detected only a few times. The rearrangement uses TRBV20-1 and TRBJ1-1; D may be TRBD1 (5 bases). Germline V gene sequence: CDR1 DFQATT, CDR2 SNEGSKA (reference sequence). V shed 2 bases and J shed 1 base, with 8 bases lying between them. The CDR3 sequence is 13 residues long. The DNA of the CDR3 is TGCAGTGCTAGATTGCAGGGGAACACTGAAGCTTTCTTT. Residues: CSARLQGNTEAFF.

This chain joins TRBV6-1 and TRBJ2-2; D is perhaps TRBD2 (6 bases). The CDR3 consists of 14 residues. Trimming took off 7 bases at V and 4 bases at J, with 13 bases between the two ends. The germline V gene encodes CDR1 MNHNS and CDR2 SASEGT. CDR3 DNA: TGTGCCAGCACAGCGAGGAGGGGCACCGGGGAGCTGTTTTTT. Translating gives CASTARRGTGELFF.

The chain carries TRBV6-2 or TRBV6-3 and TRBJ2-2; either TRBD1 or TRBD2 may fit D (5 bases each). V was cut by 7 bases and J by 3 bases, with 18 bases left in between. CDR1 and CDR2 (germline): MNHEY, SVGEGT. This CDR3 is 16 amino acids long. CDR3 sequence reads: CASIPRRARDTGELFF. The CDR3, as DNA: TGTGCCAGCATCCCGCGCAGGGCGAGGGACACCGGGGAGCTGTTTTTT.

This clonotype was seen at least ten times. The chain uses TRBV20-1 and TRBJ2-7; 7 nucleotides match TRBD1. Germline CDR1 and CDR2: DFQATT and SNEGSKA (reference sequence). This CDR3 comprises 14 residues. V was clipped by 0 bases and J by 4 bases; unmatched bases: 6. Here the CDR3 reads CSAREKQGKYEQYF. The CDR3 nucleotides read TGCAGTGCTAGAGAAAAACAGGGGAAATACGAGCAGTACTTC.

This clonotype appeared many times. The chain has TRBV7-2 and TRBJ2-1; D is possibly TRBD1 or TRBD2 (5 bases each). CDR1 is SGHTA and CDR2 is FQGNSA in the germline V gene. Trimming removed 5 bases at V and 2 bases at J, with 13 bases between. The CDR3 length is 15 residues. This CDR3 reads CASSLGDRTYNEQFF. CDR3 in DNA: TGTGCCAGCAGCCTAGGGGACCGGACCTACAATGAGCAGTTCTTC.

The table lists this clonotype with a few counts. V and J are TRBV29-1 and TRBJ2-3; D uncertain. This CDR3 has 13 residues. CDR1 SQVTM and CDR2 ANQGSEA come from the germline V gene. Trimming took off 1 base at V and 4 bases at J, with 9 bases between the two ends. The CDR3 coding sequence is TGCAGCGTTGAAGGCCTCCAGCCAGATACGCAGTATTTT. This translates into CSVEGLQPDTQYF.

The V gene is TRBV2, the J gene TRBJ2-7; TRBD1 agrees at 10 bases. V shed 6 bases, J shed 3 bases, and the junction held 5 bases outside the gene matches. The CDR3 is 14 amino acids. CDR1 is SNHLY and CDR2 is FYNNEI in the germline V gene. CDR3 loop: CASRGQGLIYEQYF. As DNA, the CDR3 is TGTGCCAGCAGGGGACAGGGGTTGATCTACGAGCAGTACTTC. Using reference TRBV2 and TRBJ2-7 for the parts outside the CDR3, the full variable domain is EPEVTQTPSHQVTQMGQEVILRCVPISNHLYFYWYRQILGQKVEFLVSFYNNEISEKSEIFDDQFSVERPDGSNFTLKIRSTKLEDSAMYFCASRGQGLIYEQYFGPGTRLTVT.

In this sample, this clonotype turned up many times. This chain links TRBV6-1 with TRBJ1-2, with D perhaps matching TRBD1 (5 bases). Per the germline V gene, CDR1 is MNHNS and CDR2 is SASEGT. Deletions cut 3 bases from V and 1 base from J, with 12 bases between. This CDR3 contains 15 residues. The CDR3 region is CASSDGTRFNYGYTF. The CDR3, as DNA: TGTGCCAGCAGTGATGGGACCCGATTTAACTATGGCTACACCTTC.

Ten or more counts support this clonotype. V is TRBV9 and J is TRBJ2-2; possible D gene TRBD1, 5 bases. CDR1 SGDLS and CDR2 YYNGEE come from the germline V gene. This CDR3 contains 16 residues. V was pared by 0 bases and J by 8 bases, with 17 bases between. CDR3 protein: CASSVADGPRGGELFF. The CDR3 coding sequence is TGTGCCAGCAGCGTAGCGGACGGGCCTAGGGGTGGGGAGCTGTTTTTT.

This clonotype showed up just a few times. The chain joins TRBV2 to TRBJ2-1, with 8 bases that match TRBD1. The length of the CDR3 is 15 residues. Germline CDR1 SNHLY, CDR2 FYNNEI. V lost 3 bases, J lost 9 bases, and 10 bases stayed unmatched. CDR3 sequence: CASSDSDREDGEQFF. As DNA, the CDR3 is TGTGCCAGCAGTGACTCGGACAGGGAGGACGGTGAGCAGTTCTTC.

This clonotype was counted at least ten times. The chain recombines TRBV11-3 with TRBJ2-4; 10 bases map to TRBD1. Trimming removed 5 bases from V and 8 bases from J; junction bases left unmatched: 12. This CDR3 contains 16 residues. Germline-derived CDR1 and CDR2 are SGHNT and YENEEA. The CDR3 loop is CASSHRQGAGVDIQYF. CDR3 sequence (DNA): TGTGCCAGCAGCCATCGACAGGGGGCAGGGGTGGACATTCAGTACTTC.

The sample holds a few counts of this clonotype. The chain couples TRBV25-1 to TRBJ1-4; D uncertain. V was pared by 3 bases and J by 7 bases, with 6 bases between. CDR1 MGHDK and CDR2 SYGVNS come from the germline V gene. The CDR3 totals 12 residues. The CDR3 is CASSDTVEKLFF. In nucleotides, the CDR3 is TGTGCCAGCAGTGACACAGTTGAAAAACTGTTTTTT.

This clonotype was found a few times. This chain joins TRBV6-1 and TRBJ2-6, with 8 bases lining up with TRBD1. The CDR3 is 17 residues long. Looked up from germline, CDR1 is MNHNS and CDR2 is SASEGT. V was clipped by 6 bases and J by 4 bases; unmatched bases: 11. The CDR3 here is CASSRAGGASGANVLTF. The CDR3 nucleotides are TGTGCCAGCAGCCGCGCAGGGGGCGCGTCCGGGGCCAACGTCCTGACTTTC.

This clonotype turned up a few times. The V and J genes are TRBV6-1 and TRBJ2-7; no reliable D call. Germline V gene data show CDR1 as MNHNS and CDR2 as SASEGT. CDR3 size: 14 residues. Trimming removed 8 bases from V and 1 base from J, with 15 bases in between. CDR3 region: CASGINVASYEQYF. The CDR3, as DNA: TGTGCCAGCGGGATAAACGTCGCTTCCTACGAGCAGTACTTC.

This clonotype was found many times. The genes are TRBV4-1 and TRBJ1-6; no definite D call. The CDR3 runs to 16 residues. The V and J ends lost 5 bases and 0 bases respectively, with 11 bases between them. From germline, CDR1 is MGHRA and CDR2 YSYEKL. CDR3 coding DNA: TGCGCCAGCAGCTCCGACACTAGCTCCTATAATTCACCCCTCCACTTT. Protein sequence: CASSSDTSSYNSPLHF.

In this sample, this clonotype turned up many times. This chain links TRBV20-1 with TRBJ2-4; tentatively, D is TRBD2 (5 bases). Per germline, CDR1 DFQATT and CDR2 SNEGSKA (reference sequence). Trimming stripped 5 bases from V and 0 bases from J, with 14 bases between. This CDR3 comprises 15 residues. DNA of the CDR3: TGCAGTGCTGGAGGAACTACCCTAGCCAAAAACATTCAGTACTTC. It translates to CSAGGTTLAKNIQYF.